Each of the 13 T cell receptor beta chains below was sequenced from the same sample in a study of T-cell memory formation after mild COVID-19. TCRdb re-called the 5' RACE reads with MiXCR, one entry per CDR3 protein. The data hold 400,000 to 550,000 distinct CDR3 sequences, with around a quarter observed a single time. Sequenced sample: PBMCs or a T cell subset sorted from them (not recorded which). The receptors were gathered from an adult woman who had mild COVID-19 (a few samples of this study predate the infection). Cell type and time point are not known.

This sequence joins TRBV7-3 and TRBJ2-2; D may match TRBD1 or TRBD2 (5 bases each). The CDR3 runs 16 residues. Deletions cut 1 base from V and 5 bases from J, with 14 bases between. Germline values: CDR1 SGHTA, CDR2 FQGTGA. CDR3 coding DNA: TGTGCCAGCAGCTTAAACGGGGCAGGGTTAACCGGGGAGCTGTTTTTT. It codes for CASSLNGAGLTGELFF. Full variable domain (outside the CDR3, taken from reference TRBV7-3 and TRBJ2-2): GAGVSQTPSNKVTEKGKYVELRCDPISGHTALYWYRQSLGQGPEFLIYFQGTGAADDSGLPNDRFFAVRPEGSVSTLKIQRTERGDSAVYLCASSLNGAGLTGELFFGEGSRLTVL.

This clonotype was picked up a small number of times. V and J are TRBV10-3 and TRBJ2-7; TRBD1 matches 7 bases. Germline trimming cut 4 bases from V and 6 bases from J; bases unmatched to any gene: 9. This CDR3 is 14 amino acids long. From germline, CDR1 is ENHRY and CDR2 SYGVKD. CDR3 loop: CAISAPQGVLEQYF. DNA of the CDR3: TGTGCCATCAGTGCCCCCCAGGGGGTTCTCGAGCAGTACTTC.

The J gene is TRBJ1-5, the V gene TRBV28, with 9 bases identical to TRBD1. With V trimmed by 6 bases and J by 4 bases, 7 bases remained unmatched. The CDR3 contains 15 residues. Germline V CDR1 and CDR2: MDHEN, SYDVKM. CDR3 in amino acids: CASSLQGARNQPQHF. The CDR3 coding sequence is TGTGCCAGCAGCTTACAGGGGGCGAGGAATCAGCCCCAGCATTTT.

The CDR3 spells CAWSLGTQYF. CDR3 DNA: TGTGCCTGGAGTTTAGGTACGCAGTATTTT. The chain joins TRBV30 to TRBJ2-3; D is ambiguous. V lost 2 bases and J lost 8, with 5 bases in between. Germline V gene sequence: CDR1 GTSNPN, CDR2 SVGIG (reference sequence). The CDR3 length is 10 residues.

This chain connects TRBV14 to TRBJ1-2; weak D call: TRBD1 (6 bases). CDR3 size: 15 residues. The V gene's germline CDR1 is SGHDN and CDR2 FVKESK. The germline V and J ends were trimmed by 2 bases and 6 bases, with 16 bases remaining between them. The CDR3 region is CASSQTRAGEDGYTF. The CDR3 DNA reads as TGTGCCAGCAGCCAAACACGTGCAGGGGAGGATGGCTACACCTTC.

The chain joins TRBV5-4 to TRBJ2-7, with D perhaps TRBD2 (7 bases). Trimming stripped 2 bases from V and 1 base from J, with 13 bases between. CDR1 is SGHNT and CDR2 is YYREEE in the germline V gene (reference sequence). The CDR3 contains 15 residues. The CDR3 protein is CASSLGGARSYEQYF. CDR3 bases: TGTGCCAGCAGCTTAGGGGGGGCGAGGTCCTACGAGCAGTACTTC.

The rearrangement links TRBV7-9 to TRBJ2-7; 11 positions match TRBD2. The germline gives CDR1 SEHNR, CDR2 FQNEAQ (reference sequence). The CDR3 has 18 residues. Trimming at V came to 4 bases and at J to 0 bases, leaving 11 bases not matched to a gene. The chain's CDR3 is CASSSLTSGAGVSYEQYF. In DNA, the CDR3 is TGTGCCAGCAGCTCCTTGACTAGCGGGGCTGGGGTCTCCTACGAGCAGTACTTC.

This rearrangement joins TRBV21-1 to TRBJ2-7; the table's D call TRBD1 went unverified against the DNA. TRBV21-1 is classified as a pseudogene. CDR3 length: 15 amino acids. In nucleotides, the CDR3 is TGTGCCAGAACAGCCGGGACAGGGCTCTCCTACGAGCAGTACTTC. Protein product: CARTAGTGLSYEQYF.

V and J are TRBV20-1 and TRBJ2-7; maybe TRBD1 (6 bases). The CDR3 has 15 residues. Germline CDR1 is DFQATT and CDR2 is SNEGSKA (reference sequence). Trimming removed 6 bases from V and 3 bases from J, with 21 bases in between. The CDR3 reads CSANRDTGTGYEQYF. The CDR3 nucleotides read TGCAGTGCAAACCGGGACACTGGAACGGGCTACGAGCAGTACTTC.

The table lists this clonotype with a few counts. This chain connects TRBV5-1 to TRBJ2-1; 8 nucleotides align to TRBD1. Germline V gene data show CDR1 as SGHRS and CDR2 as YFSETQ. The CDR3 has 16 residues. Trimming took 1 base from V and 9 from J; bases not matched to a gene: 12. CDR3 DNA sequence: TGCGCCAGCAGCTTGCTGACAGGGGTCCAATCGGGTGAGCAGTTCTTC. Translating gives CASSLLTGVQSGEQFF.

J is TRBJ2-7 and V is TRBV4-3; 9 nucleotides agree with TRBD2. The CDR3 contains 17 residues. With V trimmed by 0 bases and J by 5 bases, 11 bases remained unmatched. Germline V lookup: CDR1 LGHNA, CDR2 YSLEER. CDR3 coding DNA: TGCGCCAGCAGCCAAGAGGTCAGCGGGAGGTCCTCGGACGAGCAGTACTTC. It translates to CASSQEVSGRSSDEQYF.

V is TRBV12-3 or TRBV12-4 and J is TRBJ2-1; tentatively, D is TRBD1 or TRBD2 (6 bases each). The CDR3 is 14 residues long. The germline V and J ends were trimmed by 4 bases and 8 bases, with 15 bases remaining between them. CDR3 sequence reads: CASSYRAEGDEQFF. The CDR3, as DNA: TGTGCCAGCAGTTACAGGGCGGAGGGGGATGAGCAGTTCTTC.

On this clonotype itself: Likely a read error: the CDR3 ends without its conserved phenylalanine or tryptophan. The CDR3 loop is CASSVASGTSGPPIYNEQFL. The CDR3 nucleotides are TGTGCCAGCAGCGTAGCTAGTGGGACTAGCGGTCCCCCTATTTACAATGAGCAGTTCTTA. The rearrangement joins TRBV9 to TRBJ2-1; 11 bases agree with TRBD2. The V gene's germline CDR1 is SGDLS and CDR2 YYNGEE. This CDR3 is 20 amino acids long. Trimming removed 0 bases from V and 4 bases from J; junction bases left unmatched: 15.